These T cell receptor beta chains were read from a single sample in a study of cytomegalovirus exposure and HLA in healthy donors. Data came from immunoSEQ multiplex PCR; TCRdb stores just in-frame clones and leaves some out. The sample contains about 130,000 clones, around 86% of which appear only once. Sequenced material: PBMCs. These receptors all stem from a woman under 30 in good health and CMV-seronegative. Both conserved end residues are part of each CDR3. D genes are given only for firm matches. Part of the rows lack a size; the others show once, few, many or a class for expanded clones.

v_call: TRBV28; j_call: TRBJ2-5; clone_size: -; d_call: -; cdr3_aa: CASRKQGGDETQYF; cdr3_nt: TGTGCCAGCAGGAAACAGGGAGGGGATGAGACCCAGTACTTC
v_call: TRBV25-1; j_call: TRBJ1-4; clone_size: -; d_call: TRBD1; cdr3_aa: CASRQGRMVFF; cdr3_nt: TGTGCCAGCAGACAGGGGAGGATGGTGTTTTTT
v_call: TRBV7-5; j_call: TRBJ2-2; clone_size: -; d_call: -; cdr3_aa: CVRSLLGGTGELFF; cdr3_nt: TGTGTCAGAAGCTTACTGGGGGGGACCGGGGAGCTGTTTTTT
v_call: TRBV7-9; j_call: TRBJ2-1; clone_size: -; d_call: -; cdr3_aa: CASSLGGRSSYNEQFF; cdr3_nt: TGTGCCAGCAGCCTTGGGGGCAGGAGCTCCTACAATGAGCAGTTCTTC
v_call: TRBV6-5; j_call: TRBJ2-7; clone_size: -; d_call: -; cdr3_aa: CASNYRDIYYEQYF; cdr3_nt: TGTGCCAGCAATTACCGGGACATTTACTACGAGCAGTACTTC
v_call: TRBV5-4; j_call: TRBJ2-1; clone_size: -; d_call: -; cdr3_aa: CASSSQIYNEQFF; cdr3_nt: TGTGCCAGCAGCTCACAAATCTACAATGAGCAGTTCTTC
v_call: TRBV29-1; j_call: TRBJ1-2; clone_size: -; d_call: -; cdr3_aa: CSVLIRQARANYGYTF; cdr3_nt: TGCAGCGTTCTCATAAGGCAGGCGAGAGCTAACTATGGCTACACCTTC
v_call: TRBV11-2; j_call: TRBJ2-3; clone_size: -; d_call: TRBD2; cdr3_aa: CASSLFREGTDTQYF; cdr3_nt: TGTGCCAGCAGCTTATTTCGGGAGGGCACAGATACGCAGTATTTT
v_call: TRBV5-5; j_call: TRBJ1-3; clone_size: -; d_call: -; cdr3_aa: CASSHGAGDISGNTIYF; cdr3_nt: TGTGCCAGCAGCCACGGGGCAGGGGACATCTCTGGAAACACCATATATTTT
v_call: TRBV11-2; j_call: TRBJ2-7; clone_size: once; d_call: -; cdr3_aa: CASSPGYEQYF; cdr3_nt: TGTGCCAGCAGCCCGGGGTACGAGCAGTACTTC
v_call: TRBV4-1; j_call: TRBJ1-3; clone_size: once; d_call: -; cdr3_aa: CASSQGTVSGNTIYF; cdr3_nt: TGCGCCAGCAGCCAAGGCACAGTCTCTGGAAACACCATATATTTT
v_call: TRBV15; j_call: TRBJ2-4; clone_size: once; d_call: -; cdr3_aa: CATSRDPPLDRLAKNIQYF; cdr3_nt: TGTGCCACCAGCAGAGATCCCCCCTTAGACAGGCTAGCCAAAAACATTCAGTACTTC
v_call: TRBV6-5; j_call: TRBJ1-2; clone_size: -; d_call: TRBD1; cdr3_aa: CASSPSTGGGYGYTF; cdr3_nt: TGTGCCAGCAGTCCGTCGACAGGGGGCGGATATGGCTACACCTTC
v_call: TRBV5-1; j_call: TRBJ2-4; clone_size: -; d_call: TRBD2; cdr3_aa: CASSQDGLAGSERAKNIQYF; cdr3_nt: TGCGCCAGCAGCCAAGACGGACTAGCGGGAAGCGAGAGGGCCAAAAACATTCAGTACTTC
v_call: TRBV11-3; j_call: TRBJ2-7; clone_size: -; d_call: TRBD2; cdr3_aa: CASSPPRGTSGSYEQYF; cdr3_nt: TGTGCCAGCAGCCCGCCGCGGGGAACTAGCGGATCCTACGAGCAGTACTTC
v_call: TRBV28; j_call: TRBJ2-7; clone_size: -; d_call: -; cdr3_aa: CASSLRGISYEQYF; cdr3_nt: TGTGCCAGCAGTCTCAGGGGAATCTCCTACGAGCAGTACTTC
v_call: TRBV19; j_call: TRBJ2-7; clone_size: -; d_call: -; cdr3_aa: CASRKEALPSYEQYF; cdr3_nt: TGTGCCAGTAGGAAGGAGGCACTACCAAGCTACGAGCAGTACTTC
v_call: TRBV29-1; j_call: TRBJ2-3; clone_size: once; d_call: -; cdr3_aa: CSALPQGKETDTQYF; cdr3_nt: TGCAGCGCCCTACCACAGGGAAAAGAGACAGATACGCAGTATTTT
v_call: TRBV7-9; j_call: TRBJ2-1; clone_size: -; d_call: TRBD1; cdr3_aa: CASSLMGQGNNEQFF; cdr3_nt: TGTGCCAGCAGCTTAATGGGACAGGGGAACAATGAGCAGTTCTTC
v_call: TRBV11-3; j_call: TRBJ2-1; clone_size: -; d_call: TRBD2; cdr3_aa: CASSQFTGTRSSNEQFF; cdr3_nt: TGTGCCAGCAGTCAATTTACCGGGACTAGAAGCTCCAATGAGCAGTTCTTC
v_call: TRBV28; j_call: TRBJ1-2; clone_size: -; d_call: TRBD1; cdr3_aa: CASSSSGQANYGYTF; cdr3_nt: TGTGCCAGCAGTTCGTCGGGACAGGCTAACTATGGCTACACCTTC
v_call: TRBV9; j_call: TRBJ2-7; clone_size: -; d_call: TRBD2; cdr3_aa: CASSGPGLASEQYF; cdr3_nt: TGTGCCAGCAGCGGACCGGGACTAGCCTCCGAGCAGTACTTC
v_call: TRBV28; j_call: TRBJ1-2; clone_size: -; d_call: -; cdr3_aa: CASSLYGYTF; cdr3_nt: TGTGCCAGCAGCCTATATGGCTACACCTTC
v_call: TRBV4-2; j_call: TRBJ2-7; clone_size: once; d_call: -; cdr3_aa: CASSQVGDYEQYF; cdr3_nt: TGTGCCAGCAGCCAAGTGGGAGACTACGAGCAGTACTTC
v_call: TRBV27; j_call: TRBJ2-1; clone_size: -; d_call: -; cdr3_aa: CASTDEQFF; cdr3_nt: TGTGCCAGCACCGATGAGCAGTTCTTC
v_call: TRBV14; j_call: TRBJ1-2; clone_size: -; d_call: -; cdr3_aa: CASSASTYYGYTF; cdr3_nt: TGTGCCAGCAGCGCAAGCACCTACTATGGCTACACCTTC
v_call: TRBV28; j_call: TRBJ1-2; clone_size: -; d_call: TRBD1; cdr3_aa: CASKGGGRGDYGYTF; cdr3_nt: TGTGCCAGCAAAGGAGGGGGCAGGGGGGACTATGGCTACACCTTC
v_call: TRBV19; j_call: TRBJ2-2; clone_size: -; d_call: TRBD2; cdr3_aa: CASSASSLGRVGELFF; cdr3_nt: TGTGCCAGTAGTGCGTCAAGTTTGGGGAGGGTCGGGGAGCTGTTTTTT